The clone carrying this TCR beta chain came up once. This sample stems from a study of blood T cell repertoires in COVID-19. The repertoire was sequenced with immunoSEQ multiplex PCR; TCRdb's copy has only in-frame clones and lacks some. In the table there are under 150,000 clones, over 60% of which are singletons. This clonotype was obtained from a woman aged 45-60 years who had recovered from COVID-19. The sequencing input was PBMCs or T cells enriched from blood (not recorded which).

The CDR3 spells CASSGSRSTEAFF. The CDR3 nucleotides are TGTGCCAGCAGCGGTTCGAGGTCCACTGAAGCTTTCTTT. The chain combines TRBV5-4 with TRBJ1-1; no reliable D call. The CDR3 runs to 13 residues. Germline V gene data show CDR1 as SGHNT and CDR2 as YYREEE (reference sequence). V dropped 4 bases and J dropped 4 bases, with 11 bases sitting between them.